The 22 T cell receptor beta chains below all came from one sample that was sequenced in a study of cytomegalovirus exposure and HLA in healthy donors. With 60 Vbeta and 13 Jbeta primers, the PCR was carried out. Assay used: immunoSEQ multiplex PCR; TCRdb lists only in-frame clones, some missing. Here the sample spans over 150,000 clones, just under 85% being singletons. Material for sequencing was PBMCs. These receptors originate from a girl under 18 in good health and CMV-seropositive.

The V and J genes are TRBV9 and TRBJ1-2; possibly TRBD1 for D (5 bases). This CDR3 has 15 residues. Germline V gene sequence: CDR1 SGDLS, CDR2 YYNGEE. V was pared by 3 bases and J by 5 bases, with 17 bases between. CDR3 loop: CASSAGGGLGYGYTF. CDR3 nucleotides: TGTGCCAGCAGCGCCGGTGGGGGACTCGGGTATGGCTACACCTTC. The full variable domain, in which reference TRBV9 and TRBJ1-2 provide the parts outside the CDR3, is DSGVTQTPKHLITATGQRVTLRCSPRSGDLSVYWYQQSLDQGLQFLIQYYNGEERAKGNILERFSAQQFPDLHSELNLSSLELGDSALYFCASSAGGGLGYGYTFGSGTRLTVV.

The CDR3 DNA reads as TGCGCCAGCAGCTTGGACGCAGGGGATCAGCCCCAGCATTTT. As protein: CASSLDAGDQPQHF. This chain uses TRBV5-1 with TRBJ1-5, with D tentatively TRBD1 (6 bases). The CDR3 has 14 amino acids. The V gene's germline CDR1 is SGHRS and CDR2 YFSETQ. V shed 0 bases and J shed 5 bases, with 9 bases lying between them.

The chain joins TRBV6-5 to TRBJ2-5, with D tentatively TRBD1 (5 bases). V lost 1 base to trimming and J lost 5 bases, with 14 bases between them. The CDR3 spans 15 residues. From germline, CDR1 is MNHEY and CDR2 SVGAGI. This CDR3 is CASSYYQGVRETQYF. The CDR3 DNA reads TGTGCCAGCAGTTACTATCAGGGTGTAAGGGAGACCCAGTACTTC.

CDR3 DNA: TGCGCCAGCAGCGCGAGGCCAGGGGGAGAGACCCAGTACTTC. Translated: CASSARPGGETQYF. The gene calls are TRBV5-1 and TRBJ2-5; the match to TRBD1 covers 7 bases. CDR1 is SGHRS, CDR2 YFSETQ, per germline. V lost 4 bases, J lost 4 bases, and 7 bases stayed unmatched. The CDR3 is 14 amino acids.

The chain combines TRBV11-3 with TRBJ2-1; 8 bases match TRBD1. Germline V gene data show CDR1 as SGHNT and CDR2 as YENEEA. Losses at the gene ends were 5 bases for V and 4 bases for J; bases not matched to a gene: 7. This CDR3 region has 15 residues. CDR3: CASSLDRGLYNEQFF. As DNA, the CDR3 is TGTGCCAGCAGCCTCGACAGGGGTCTTTACAATGAGCAGTTCTTC.

This clone has more than one count but fewer than ten. The V call is TRBV6-5, the J call TRBJ1-2; no clear D. CDR3 length: 14 amino acids. The germline gives CDR1 MNHEY, CDR2 SVGAGI. V lost 5 bases and J 4 bases, leaving 14 bases between the germline ends. For the CDR3, the DNA is TGTGCCAGCAGTACCTCCGAGGCCCTCTATGGCTACACCTTC. This translates into CASSTSEALYGYTF.

The V gene is TRBV30, the J gene TRBJ2-7, with 8 bases fitting TRBD1. Germline CDR1 and CDR2: GTSNPN and SVGIG (reference sequence). J gave up 0 bases and V 2 bases, and 9 bases lay outside the gene matches. CDR3 size: 16 residues. The DNA of the CDR3 is TGTGCCTGGAGTCCCGCGGACAGGGCGAGCTCCTACGAGCAGTACTTC. It yields the protein CAWSPADRASSYEQYF.

This clone was seen a single time. V gene TRBV15 combines with J gene TRBJ2-3, with D tentatively TRBD1 (5 bases). Germline V gene lookup returns CDR1 LNHNV and CDR2 YYDKDF (reference sequence). Trimming removed 0 bases from V and 6 bases from J, with 13 bases in between. This CDR3 region has 15 residues. This chain's CDR3 is CATSREMGRPDTQYF. The CDR3 DNA reads TGTGCCACCAGCAGAGAGATGGGGCGCCCGGATACGCAGTATTTT.

The chain links TRBV6-1 to TRBJ1-2, with D unclear. Trimming left V 0 bases short and J 8 bases short, with 16 bases between. This CDR3 contains 15 residues. Germline assignment: CDR1 MNHNS and CDR2 SASEGT. The CDR3 DNA is TGTGCCAGCAGTGAAGCCAGGAGGCAGTTAAGCGGCTACACCTTC. Protein product: CASSEARRQLSGYTF.

This chain uses TRBV4-1 with TRBJ2-2, with a tentative D call TRBD2 (6 bases). This CDR3 spans 15 amino acids. Germline loops: CDR1 MGHRA, CDR2 YSYEKL. Trimming stripped 2 bases from V and 4 bases from J, with 11 bases between. CDR3 sequence: CASSQRGGATGELFF. As DNA, the CDR3 is TGCGCCAGCAGCCAAAGAGGAGGGGCCACCGGGGAGCTGTTTTTT.

The chain is built from TRBV27 and TRBJ2-7; 8 bases agree with TRBD1. The CDR3 totals 17 residues. Trimming cost V 6 bases and J 6 bases; bases outside gene matches: 19. Per germline, CDR1 MNHEY and CDR2 SMNVEV (reference sequence). Here the CDR3 DNA reads TGTGCCAGCAGGGAGGACAGGGCCCTATTTTTCAGTGGCGAGCAGTACTTC. The encoded protein is CASREDRALFFSGEQYF.

This clone has a handful of counts. V and J are TRBV5-4 and TRBJ1-2; TRBD1 agrees at 7 bases. Germline V gene data show CDR1 as SGHNT and CDR2 as YYREEE (reference sequence). V lost 4 bases to trimming and J lost 8 bases; unmatched junction nucleotides: 8. The CDR3 sequence is 13 residues long. The CDR3: CASSTTGAGGYTF. CDR3 DNA sequence: TGTGCCAGCAGCACCACAGGGGCCGGGGGCTACACCTTC. The whole variable domain, filled in from reference TRBV5-4 and TRBJ1-2, reads ETGVTQSPTHLIKTRGQQVTLRCSSQSGHNTVSWYQQALGQGPQFIFQYYREEENGRGNFPPRFSGLQFPNYSSELNVNALELDDSALYLCASSTTGAGGYTFGSGTRLTVV.

The chain has TRBV30 and TRBJ1-5; D might be TRBD1 (5 bases). Germline CDR1 GTSNPN, CDR2 SVGIG (reference sequence). This CDR3 spans 13 amino acids. V dropped 2 bases and J dropped 5 bases, with 10 bases sitting between them. In nucleotides, the CDR3 is TGTGCCTGGAGTCCAGGGAACGATCAGCCCCAGCATTTT. This gives the protein CAWSPGNDQPQHF. Drawing the rest from reference TRBV30 and TRBJ1-5, the complete variable domain is SQTIHQWPATLVQPVGSPLSLECTVEGTSNPNLYWYRQAAGRGLQLLFYSVGIGQISSEVPQNLSASRPQDRQFILSSKKLLLSDSGFYLCAWSPGNDQPQHFGDGTRLSIL.

J is TRBJ2-7 and V is TRBV19; D is possibly TRBD1 (5 bases). V was cut by 5 bases and J by 0 bases, with 14 bases left in between. CDR1 and CDR2 from the germline V gene are LNHDA and SQIVND (reference sequence). CDR3 size: 15 residues. In DNA, the CDR3 is TGTGCCAGTAGTCGCTGGTGGGGCACCTCCTACGAGCAGTACTTC. This gives the protein CASSRWWGTSYEQYF.

V gene TRBV4-1 combines with J gene TRBJ1-3; TRBD1 aligns across 9 bases. The ends lost 3 bases at V and 0 bases at J; junction bases unmatched: 12. Germline CDR1 MGHRA, CDR2 YSYEKL. The CDR3 is 19 residues long. CDR3 nucleotides: TGCGCCAGCAGCCATTGGGACAGGGATTTACGGGGCTCTGGAAACACCATATATTTT. Translating gives CASSHWDRDLRGSGNTIYF.

The chain has TRBV18 and TRBJ2-1, with TRBD1 matching over 12 bases. V shed 6 bases, J shed 5 bases, and the junction held 5 bases outside the gene matches. The germline V gene has CDR1 KGHSH and CDR2 LQKENI. The CDR3 sequence is 15 residues long. The CDR3 reads CASSPGQGANNEQFF. The CDR3 DNA reads as TGTGCCAGCTCTCCGGGACAGGGGGCGAACAATGAGCAGTTCTTC.

The chain uses TRBV6-4 and TRBJ2-3, with D perhaps matching TRBD1 (5 bases). The length of the CDR3 is 14 residues. The germline gives CDR1 MRHNA, CDR2 SNTAGT. V lost 0 bases to trimming and J lost 5 bases, with 9 bases between them. The CDR3 loop is CASSDSGARDTQYF. The CDR3 region has the DNA TGTGCCAGCAGTGACTCAGGGGCTAGAGATACGCAGTATTTT.

This chain links TRBV5-1 with TRBJ2-5; D is unresolved. Matching the DNA end better, TRBJ2-7 makes the J call doubtful. The germline gives CDR1 SGHRS, CDR2 YFSETQ. This CDR3 contains 16 residues. The CDR3 region has the DNA TGCGCCAGCAGCTTGGATAGCCTCAAACTCTCCTACGAGCAGTACTTC. It yields the protein CASSLDSLKLSYEQYF.

This clone was seen only a few times. V and J are TRBV6-6 and TRBJ1-2; no firm D call. This CDR3 is 13 amino acids long. With 6 bases removed from V and 5 bases from J, the gap between germline ends came to 13 bases. CDR1 MNHNY and CDR2 SVGAGI come from the germline V gene (reference sequence). This chain's CDR3 is CASSLEGAYGYTF. The CDR3, as DNA: TGTGCCAGCAGCCTAGAAGGAGCATATGGCTACACCTTC.

CDR3 coding DNA: TGTGCCACCCTCGGACAGGGAGAAGGAAATAGCAATCAGCCCCAGCATTTT. Protein product: CATLGQGEGNSNQPQHF. The genes are TRBV10-3 and TRBJ1-5; 8 bases fit TRBD1. Per the germline V gene, CDR1 is ENHRY and CDR2 is SYGVKD. The CDR3 totals 17 residues. J lost 0 bases, V lost 10 bases, and 14 bases had no gene match.

The chain is built from TRBV11-2 and TRBJ1-1; no clear D gene. Germline V gene sequence: CDR1 SGHAT, CDR2 FQNNGV. V was shortened by 4 bases and J by 1 base, with 10 bases between the two germline ends. This CDR3 is 14 amino acids long. The CDR3 DNA reads TGTGCCAGCAGCTCAACGACGGGGAACACTGAAGCTTTCTTT. Protein: CASSSTTGNTEAFF. The complete variable domain, with remaining parts taken from reference TRBV11-2 and TRBJ1-1, reads EAGVAQSPRYKIIEKRQSVAFWCNPISGHATLYWYQQILGQGPKLLIQFQNNGVVDDSQLPKDRFSAERLKGVDSTLKIQPAKLEDSAVYLCASSSTTGNTEAFFGQGTRLTVV.

This clone is a singleton in its sample. The chain recombines TRBV4-1 with TRBJ2-7, with D possibly matching TRBD1 (6 bases). The germline V and J ends were trimmed by 4 bases and 7 bases, with 14 bases remaining between them. The germline CDR1 and CDR2 sequences are MGHRA and YSYEKL. This CDR3 has 13 residues. The CDR3 here is CASSLPVGGEQYF. CDR3 nucleotides: TGCGCCAGCAGCCTCCCTGTAGGGGGAGAGCAGTACTTC.